The subject of this entry is one T cell receptor (beta chain). What it binds is not known. This sample is part of a study of OX40 agonist ivuxolimab in advanced cancers. For the study at large: Past anti-PD-1, anti-PD-L1 or anti-CTLA-4 therapy was accepted, and around 40% had received some. Among those treated, three patients had partial responses, one with hepatocellular carcinoma and two with cutaneous melanoma. Study-level results: There was clonal expansion of CD4+ and CD8+ blood T cells by week 6 at 0.1 to 3.0 mg/kg.

In germline, CDR1 is MDHEN, CDR2 SYDVKM. The V end lost 7 bases, the J end lost 7 bases, and 22 bases lay between the germline ends. There are 15 residues in the CDR3. Generated by immunoSEQ multiplex PCR, the TCRdb table keeps only in-frame clones and is missing some. The data contain over 50,000 clones, 92% of them singletons. The rearrangement joins TRBV28 to TRBJ1-2; weak D call: TRBD1 (6 bases). The sequence was obtained from an adult with an advanced solid tumor such as melanoma, head and neck, liver or kidney cancer. The specimen comprised CD4+ or CD8+ T cells sorted from blood, sampled in a trial of the OX40 agonist ivuxolimab. The chain's CDR3 is CASTRWRGPKGGYTF. The CDR3 nucleotides are TGTGCCAGCACCCGTTGGCGGGGGCCGAAGGGTGGCTACACCTTC.